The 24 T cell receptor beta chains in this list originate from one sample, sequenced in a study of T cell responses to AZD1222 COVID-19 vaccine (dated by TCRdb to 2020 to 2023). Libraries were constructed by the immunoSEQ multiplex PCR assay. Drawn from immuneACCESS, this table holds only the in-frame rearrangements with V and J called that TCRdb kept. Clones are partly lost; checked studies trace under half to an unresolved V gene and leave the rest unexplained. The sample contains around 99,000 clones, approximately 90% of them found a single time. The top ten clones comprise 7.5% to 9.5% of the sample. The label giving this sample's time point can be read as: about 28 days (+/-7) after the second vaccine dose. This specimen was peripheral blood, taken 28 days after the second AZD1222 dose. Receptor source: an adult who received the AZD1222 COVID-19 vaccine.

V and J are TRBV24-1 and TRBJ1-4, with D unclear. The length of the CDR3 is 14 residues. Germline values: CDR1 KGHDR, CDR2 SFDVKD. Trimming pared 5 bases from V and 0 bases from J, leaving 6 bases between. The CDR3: CATSAAATNEKLFF. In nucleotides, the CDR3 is TGTGCCACCAGTGCGGCCGCAACTAATGAAAAACTGTTTTTT.

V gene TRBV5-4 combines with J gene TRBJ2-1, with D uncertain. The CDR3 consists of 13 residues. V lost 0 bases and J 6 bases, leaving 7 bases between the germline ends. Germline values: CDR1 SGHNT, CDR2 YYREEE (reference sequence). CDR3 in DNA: TGTGCCAGCAGCTTGGTTGCGAGCAATGAGCAGTTCTTC. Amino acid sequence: CASSLVASNEQFF.

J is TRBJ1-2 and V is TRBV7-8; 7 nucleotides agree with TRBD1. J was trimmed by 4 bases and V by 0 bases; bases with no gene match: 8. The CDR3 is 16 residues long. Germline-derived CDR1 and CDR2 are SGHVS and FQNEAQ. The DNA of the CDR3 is TGTGCCAGCAGCTTAGCTGGGGGACAGAGTGTCTATGGCTACACCTTC. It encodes CASSLAGGQSVYGYTF.

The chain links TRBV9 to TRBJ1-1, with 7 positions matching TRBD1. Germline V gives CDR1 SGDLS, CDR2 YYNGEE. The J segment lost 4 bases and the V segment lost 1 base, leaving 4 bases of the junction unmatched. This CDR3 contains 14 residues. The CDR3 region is CASSVQGGGTEAFF. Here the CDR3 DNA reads TGTGCCAGCAGCGTACAGGGGGGTGGCACTGAAGCTTTCTTT.

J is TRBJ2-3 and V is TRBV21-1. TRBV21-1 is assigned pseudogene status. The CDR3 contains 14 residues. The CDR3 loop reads CASSGLGGADTQYF. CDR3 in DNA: TGTGCCAGCAGCGGCTTGGGTGGCGCCGATACGCAGTATTTT.

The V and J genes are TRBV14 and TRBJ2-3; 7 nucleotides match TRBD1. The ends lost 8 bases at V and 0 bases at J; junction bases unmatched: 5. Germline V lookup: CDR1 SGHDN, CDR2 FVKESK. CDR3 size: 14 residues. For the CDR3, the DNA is TGTGCCAGCCGGGACAGTCTAAGCACAGATACGCAGTATTTT. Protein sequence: CASRDSLSTDTQYF.

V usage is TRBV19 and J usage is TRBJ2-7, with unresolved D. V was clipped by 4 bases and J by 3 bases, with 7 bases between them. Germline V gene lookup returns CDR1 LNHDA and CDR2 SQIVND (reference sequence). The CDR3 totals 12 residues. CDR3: CASSKGNYEQYF. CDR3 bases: TGTGCCAGTAGTAAGGGCAACTACGAGCAGTACTTC.

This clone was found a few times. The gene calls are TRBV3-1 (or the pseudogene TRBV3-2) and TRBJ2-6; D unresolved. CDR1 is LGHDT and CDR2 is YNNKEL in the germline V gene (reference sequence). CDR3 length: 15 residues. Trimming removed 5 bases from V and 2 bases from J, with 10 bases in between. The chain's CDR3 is CASSSEMAGANVLTF. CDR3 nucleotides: TGTGCCAGCAGCTCAGAGATGGCTGGGGCCAACGTCCTGACTTTC.

The DNA for the CDR3 is TGTGCCAGCAGCTTAGAAGCCCCCGGGGGCACCGGGGAGCTGTTTTTT. It is translated as CASSLEAPGGTGELFF. The J gene is TRBJ2-2, the V gene TRBV7-6; tentatively, D is TRBD2 (6 bases). The CDR3 runs 16 residues. Germline V gene sequence: CDR1 SGHVS, CDR2 FNYEAQ. V was trimmed by 1 base and J by 4 bases, leaving 13 bases between them.

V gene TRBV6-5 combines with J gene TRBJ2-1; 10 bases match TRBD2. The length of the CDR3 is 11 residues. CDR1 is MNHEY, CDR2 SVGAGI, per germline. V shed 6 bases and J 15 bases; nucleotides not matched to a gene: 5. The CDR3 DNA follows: TGTGCCAGCAGCCATAGCGGGAGGCTGTTCTTC. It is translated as CASSHSGRLFF.

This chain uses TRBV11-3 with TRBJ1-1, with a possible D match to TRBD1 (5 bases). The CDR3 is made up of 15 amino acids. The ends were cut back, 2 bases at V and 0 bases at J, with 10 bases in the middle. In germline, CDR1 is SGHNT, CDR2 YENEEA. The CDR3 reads CASSLRDPMNTEAFF. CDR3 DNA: TGTGCCAGCAGCTTAAGGGACCCCATGAACACTGAAGCTTTCTTT.

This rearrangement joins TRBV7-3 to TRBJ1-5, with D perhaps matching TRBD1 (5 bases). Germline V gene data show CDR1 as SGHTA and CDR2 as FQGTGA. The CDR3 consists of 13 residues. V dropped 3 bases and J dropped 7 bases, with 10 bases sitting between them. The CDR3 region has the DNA TGTGCCAGCAGCTTGAGGGGTGACCAGCCCCAGCATTTT. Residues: CASSLRGDQPQHF. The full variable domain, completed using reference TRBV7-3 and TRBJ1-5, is GAGVSQTPSNKVTEKGKYVELRCDPISGHTALYWYRQSLGQGPEFLIYFQGTGAADDSGLPNDRFFAVRPEGSVSTLKIQRTERGDSAVYLCASSLRGDQPQHFGDGTRLSIL.

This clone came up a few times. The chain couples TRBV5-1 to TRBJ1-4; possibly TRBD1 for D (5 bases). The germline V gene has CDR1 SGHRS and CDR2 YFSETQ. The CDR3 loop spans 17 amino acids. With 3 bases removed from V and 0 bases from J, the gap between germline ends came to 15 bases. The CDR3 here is CASSSKKTDATNEKLFF. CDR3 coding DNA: TGCGCCAGCAGCTCGAAGAAGACAGACGCAACTAATGAAAAACTGTTTTTT.

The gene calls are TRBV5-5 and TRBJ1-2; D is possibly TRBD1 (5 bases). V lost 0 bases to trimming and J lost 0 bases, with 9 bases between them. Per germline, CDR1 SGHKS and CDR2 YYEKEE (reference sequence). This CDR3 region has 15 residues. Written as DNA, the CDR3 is TGTGCCAGCAGCTTGGATGACAGAGCTAACTATGGCTACACCTTC. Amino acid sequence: CASSLDDRANYGYTF. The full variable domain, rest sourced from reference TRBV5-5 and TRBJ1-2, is DAGVTQSPTHLIKTRGQQVTLRCSPISGHKSVSWYQQVLGQGPQFIFQYYEKEERGRGNFPDRFSARQFPNYSSELNVNALLLGDSALYLCASSLDDRANYGYTFGSGTRLTVV.

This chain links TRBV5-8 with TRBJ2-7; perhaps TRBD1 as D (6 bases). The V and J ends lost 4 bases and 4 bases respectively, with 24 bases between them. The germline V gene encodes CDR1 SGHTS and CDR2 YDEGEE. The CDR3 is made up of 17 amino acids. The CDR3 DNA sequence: TGTGCCAGCAGCCTTGGGGCCGGGACAAGTCTCGGATACGAGCAGTACTTC. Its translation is CASSLGAGTSLGYEQYF.

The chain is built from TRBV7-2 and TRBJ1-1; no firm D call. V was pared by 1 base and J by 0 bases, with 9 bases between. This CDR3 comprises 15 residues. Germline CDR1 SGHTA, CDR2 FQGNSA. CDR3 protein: CASSLGVLMNTEAFF. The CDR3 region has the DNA TGTGCCAGCAGCTTAGGAGTACTCATGAACACTGAAGCTTTCTTT.

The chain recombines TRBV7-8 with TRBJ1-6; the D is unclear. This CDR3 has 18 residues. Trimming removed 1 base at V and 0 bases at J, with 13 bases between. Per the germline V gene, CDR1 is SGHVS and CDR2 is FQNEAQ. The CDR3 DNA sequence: TGTGCCAGCAGCTTAGAGGCATTCGGGAGCTCCTATAATTCACCCCTCCACTTT. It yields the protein CASSLEAFGSSYNSPLHF. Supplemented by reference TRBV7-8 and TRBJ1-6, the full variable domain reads GAGVSQSPRYKVAKRGQDVALRCDPISGHVSLFWYQQALGQGPEFLTYFQNEAQLDKSGLPSDRFFAERPEGSVSTLKIQRTQQEDSAVYLCASSLEAFGSSYNSPLHFGNGTRLTVT.

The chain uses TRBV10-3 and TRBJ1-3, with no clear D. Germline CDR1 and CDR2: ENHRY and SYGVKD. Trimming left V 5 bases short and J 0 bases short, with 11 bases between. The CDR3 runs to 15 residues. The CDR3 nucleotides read TGTGCCATCAGTCACGTCTTAAACTCTGGAAACACCATATATTTT. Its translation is CAISHVLNSGNTIYF.

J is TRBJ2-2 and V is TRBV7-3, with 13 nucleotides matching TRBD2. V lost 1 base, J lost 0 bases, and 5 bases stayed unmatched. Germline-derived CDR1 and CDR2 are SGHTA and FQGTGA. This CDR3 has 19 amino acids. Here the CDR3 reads CASSLRRLAGGPNTGELFF. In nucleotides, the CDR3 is TGTGCCAGCAGCTTAAGGAGACTAGCGGGAGGCCCGAACACCGGGGAGCTGTTTTTT.

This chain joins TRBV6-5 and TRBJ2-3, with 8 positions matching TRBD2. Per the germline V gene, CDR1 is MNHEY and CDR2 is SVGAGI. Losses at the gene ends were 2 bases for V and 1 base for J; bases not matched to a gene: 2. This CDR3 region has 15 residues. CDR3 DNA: TGTGCCAGCAGTTACATACTAGCGGGCACAGATACGCAGTATTTT. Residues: CASSYILAGTDTQYF.

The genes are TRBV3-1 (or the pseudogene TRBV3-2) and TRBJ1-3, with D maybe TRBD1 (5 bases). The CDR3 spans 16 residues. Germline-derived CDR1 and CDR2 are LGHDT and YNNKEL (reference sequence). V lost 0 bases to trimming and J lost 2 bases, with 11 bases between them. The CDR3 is CASSQEGSRAGNTIYF. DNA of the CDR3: TGTGCCAGCAGCCAAGAGGGGAGCAGGGCTGGAAACACCATATATTTT.

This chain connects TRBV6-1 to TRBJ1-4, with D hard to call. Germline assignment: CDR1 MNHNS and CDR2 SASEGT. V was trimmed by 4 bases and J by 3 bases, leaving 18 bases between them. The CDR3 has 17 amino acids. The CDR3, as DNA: TGTGCCAGCAGTGCGCTCGTTACAGCGTCGGCTAATGAAAAACTGTTTTTT. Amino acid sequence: CASSALVTASANEKLFF.

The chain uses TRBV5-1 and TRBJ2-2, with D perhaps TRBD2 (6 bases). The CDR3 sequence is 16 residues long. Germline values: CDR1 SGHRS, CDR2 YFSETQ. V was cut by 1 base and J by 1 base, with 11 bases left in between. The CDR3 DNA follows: TGCGCCAGCAGCTTGCGGGACGGGAGGAACACCGGGGAGCTGTTTTTT. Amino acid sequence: CASSLRDGRNTGELFF.

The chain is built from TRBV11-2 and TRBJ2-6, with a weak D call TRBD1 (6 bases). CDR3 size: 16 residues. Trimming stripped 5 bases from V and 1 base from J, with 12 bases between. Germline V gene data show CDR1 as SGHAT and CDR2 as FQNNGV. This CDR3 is CASSPQGSSGANVLTF. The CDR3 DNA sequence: TGTGCCAGCAGCCCCCAGGGGTCTTCTGGGGCCAACGTCCTGACTTTC.